This TCR beta chain is drawn from a study of blood T cell repertoires in COVID-19. CDR1 is SGHRS, CDR2 YFSETQ, per germline. Trimming took 4 bases from V and 7 from J, leaving 18 bases between them. The CDR3 sequence is 14 residues long. Here immunoSEQ multiplex PCR was the method, and the copy in TCRdb shows in-frame clones only, minus some. The sample holds approximately 250,000 clones; about 82% are singletons and the top ten take 4% to 6%. Seattle patients were enrolled while actively infected and followed longitudinally. The sequence derives from a man over 45 with COVID-19, enrolled during active disease. The source material was peripheral blood. J is TRBJ2-7 and V is TRBV5-1; maybe TRBD1 (6 bases). CDR3 nucleotides: TGCGCCAGCAGCCCGTCCCGGGACATTGGGGAGCAGTACTTC. Its translation: CASSPSRDIGEQYF.